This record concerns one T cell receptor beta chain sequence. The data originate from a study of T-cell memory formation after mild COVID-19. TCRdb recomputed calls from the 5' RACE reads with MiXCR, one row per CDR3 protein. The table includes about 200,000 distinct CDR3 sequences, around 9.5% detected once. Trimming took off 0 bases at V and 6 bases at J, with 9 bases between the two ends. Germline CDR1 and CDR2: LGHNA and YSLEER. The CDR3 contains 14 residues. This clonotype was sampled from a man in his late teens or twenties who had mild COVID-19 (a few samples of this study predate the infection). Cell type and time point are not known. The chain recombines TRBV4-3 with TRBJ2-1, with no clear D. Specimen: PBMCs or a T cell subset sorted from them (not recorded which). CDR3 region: CASSQEAPGNEQFF. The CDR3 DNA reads TGCGCCAGCAGCCAAGAAGCTCCCGGCAATGAGCAGTTCTTC.